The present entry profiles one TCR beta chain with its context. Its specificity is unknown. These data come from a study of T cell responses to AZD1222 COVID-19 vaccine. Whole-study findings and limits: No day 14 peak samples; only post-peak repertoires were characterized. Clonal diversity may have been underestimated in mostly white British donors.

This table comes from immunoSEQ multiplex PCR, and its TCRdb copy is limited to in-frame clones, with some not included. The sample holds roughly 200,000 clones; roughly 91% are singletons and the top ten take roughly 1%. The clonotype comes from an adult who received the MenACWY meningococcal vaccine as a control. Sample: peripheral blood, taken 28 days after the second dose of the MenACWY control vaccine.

For the CDR3, the DNA is TGTGCCAGCAGCTTAGGAACAGGGAGTAATGAAAAACTGTTTTTT. Protein product: CASSLGTGSNEKLFF. The chain joins TRBV7-8 to TRBJ1-4; a weak D match, TRBD1 (6 bases). V was clipped by 1 base and J by 4 bases, with 10 bases between them. The CDR3 is made up of 15 amino acids. In germline, CDR1 is SGHVS, CDR2 FQNEAQ.